One sample yielded the 9 T cell receptor beta chains listed below, sequenced in a study of blood T cell repertoires in COVID-19. The repertoire was sequenced with immunoSEQ multiplex PCR; TCRdb's copy has only in-frame clones and lacks some. This sample has 250,000 or so clones, with about nine tenths found just once. The sequenced sample was PBMCs or T cells enriched from blood (not recorded which). The receptors stem from a man aged 40-50 years who had recovered from COVID-19.

In its sample, this clone was seen a few times. The chain joins TRBV19 to TRBJ2-7; TRBD2 aligns across 7 bases. Unmatched junction bases numbered 12, after V lost 4 bases and J lost 3 bases. The CDR3 contains 16 residues. Germline-derived CDR1 and CDR2 are LNHDA and SQIVND (reference sequence). CDR3 loop: CASSRRMGGDYYEQYF. The CDR3 DNA reads TGTGCCAGTAGTAGACGTATGGGCGGGGACTACTACGAGCAGTACTTC.

This clone occurred a few times. The CDR3 DNA reads as TGCGCCAGCAGTGAGGGGGTTCGGGGTCCCCCCTACGAGCAGTACTTC. This translates into CASSEGVRGPPYEQYF. V is TRBV10-1 and J is TRBJ2-7, with a possible D match to TRBD2 (5 bases). Germline CDR1 is WNHNN and CDR2 is SYGVQD (reference sequence). V was clipped by 2 bases and J by 2 bases, with 16 bases between them. This CDR3 comprises 16 residues.

The chain joins TRBV27 to TRBJ2-3; 10 nucleotides agree with TRBD2. Germline CDR1 is MNHEY and CDR2 is SMNVEV (reference sequence). The CDR3 is 15 amino acids. Trimming removed 5 bases from V and 4 bases from J; junction bases left unmatched: 6. In DNA, the CDR3 is TGTGCCAGCAGTCAAGGGAGCGGGAGGGCAGATACGCAGTATTTT. Its protein is CASSQGSGRADTQYF.

This sequence joins TRBV5-1 and TRBJ1-1; 7 positions match TRBD1. The germline V gene has CDR1 SGHRS and CDR2 YFSETQ. Losses at the gene ends were 4 bases for V and 3 bases for J; bases not matched to a gene: 12. This CDR3 has 16 amino acids. The DNA for the CDR3 is TGCGCCAGCAGCATAACAGGGGTTCCGGAGCACACTGAAGCTTTCTTT. Amino acids: CASSITGVPEHTEAFF. The full variable domain, with the rest looked up from reference TRBV5-1 and TRBJ1-1, is KAGVTQTPRYLIKTRGQQVTLSCSPISGHRSVSWYQQTPGQGLQFLFEYFSETQRNKGNFPGRFSGRQFSNSRSEMNVSTLELGDSALYLCASSITGVPEHTEAFFGQGTRLTVV.

This chain joins TRBV5-1 and TRBJ1-5; the match to TRBD1 covers 9 bases. This CDR3 is built from 14 residues. The V and J ends lost 4 bases and 6 bases, in that order; junction bases with no gene match: 5. The V gene's germline CDR1 is SGHRS and CDR2 YFSETQ. The CDR3 here is CASSPGTGRQPQHF. The CDR3 DNA is TGCGCCAGCAGCCCGGGGACAGGGCGTCAGCCCCAGCATTTT.

CDR3 loop: CASRWGQQETQYF. In DNA form, the CDR3 reads TGTGCCAGCAGATGGGGCCAGCAAGAGACCCAGTACTTC. The chain uses TRBV5-6 and TRBJ2-5, with D tentatively TRBD1 (5 bases). The CDR3 consists of 13 residues. V lost 5 bases and J 2 bases, leaving 10 bases between the germline ends. Germline V gene lookup returns CDR1 SGHDT and CDR2 YYEEEE.

This clone was counted only a few times. This chain joins TRBV11-3 and TRBJ2-1, with D hard to call. Germline loops: CDR1 SGHNT, CDR2 YENEEA. V lost 0 bases and J lost 2, with 2 bases in between. There are 13 residues in the CDR3. For the CDR3, the DNA is TGTGCCAGCAGCTTAGATACCTACAATGAGCAGTTCTTC. Protein product: CASSLDTYNEQFF.

Only a few counts were recorded for this clone. V is TRBV2 and J is TRBJ2-1; 14 nucleotides match TRBD2. Per the germline V gene, CDR1 is SNHLY and CDR2 is FYNNEI. V was pared by 4 bases and J by 8 bases, with 4 bases of the junction left unmatched. The CDR3 extends over 15 amino acids. The CDR3 bases are TGTGCCAGCAGTGGGGGACTAGCGGGAGTGCATGAGCAGTTCTTC. As protein: CASSGGLAGVHEQFF.

This chain uses TRBV18 with TRBJ1-1, with D hard to call. Germline assignment: CDR1 KGHSH and CDR2 LQKENI. Trimming left V 3 bases short and J 7 bases short, with 15 bases between. The CDR3 has 14 amino acids. The DNA of the CDR3 is TGTGCCAGCTCACCCCTATACGGGAGCTTTGAAGCTTTCTTT. Translated: CASSPLYGSFEAFF.